Sequencing of this TCR beta chain was carried out in a study of T-cell memory formation after mild COVID-19. Study-level background: The TCR clusters were mostly specific to one donor. Study-level points and caveats: Contracting CD8+ clones were enriched in EMRA, CD4+ mainly in CM and EM. In second-wave clones peaking day 37, SARS-CoV-2 specificity remained unconfirmed.

TCR alpha and TCR beta cDNA libraries carrying sample barcodes and UMIs came from 5'RACE with constant-segment primers. Each CDR3 protein gets one entry after TCRdb re-called the 5' RACE reads with MiXCR. This table has fewer than 600,000 distinct CDR3 sequences, approximately 21% appearing once. Germline CDR1 reads SQVTM; CDR2 reads ANQGSEA. Trimming shortened V by 6 bases and J by 3 bases, and 11 bases separated the two germline ends. The CDR3 loop spans 12 amino acids. This clonotype was seen just once. What it recognizes is unknown. This receptor was obtained from an adult woman who had mild COVID-19 (a few samples of this study predate the infection). Cell type and time point are not known. The specimen was PBMCs or a T cell subset sorted from them (not recorded which). The gene calls are TRBV29-1 and TRBJ1-2; D remains unclear. DNA for the CDR3: TGCAGCGTGTCCGCAGGATACTATGGCTACACCTTC. It is translated as CSVSAGYYGYTF.